These 7 T cell receptor beta chains originate from one sample sequenced in a study of blood T cell repertoires in COVID-19. The data were produced by immunoSEQ multiplex PCR, yet TCRdb's version contains in-frame clones alone and is incomplete. The sample includes some 160,000 clones, around nine tenths of them seen just once. The material sequenced was peripheral blood. Receptor source: a woman in her 70s with COVID-19, enrolled during active disease.

V usage is TRBV5-1 and J usage is TRBJ2-5, with D perhaps TRBD2 (5 bases). Germline assignment: CDR1 SGHRS and CDR2 YFSETQ. The CDR3 sequence is 15 residues long. With 0 bases removed from V and 7 bases from J, the gap between germline ends came to 16 bases. The CDR3 coding sequence is TGCGCCAGCAGCTTGGGGGCAAGCGGAGGAGTGACCCAGTACTTC. Translating it yields CASSLGASGGVTQYF.

This rearrangement joins TRBV19 to TRBJ1-5; D might be TRBD1 (5 bases). Germline CDR1 is LNHDA and CDR2 is SQIVND (reference sequence). The CDR3 runs to 14 residues. V lost 4 bases to trimming and J lost 4 bases, with 11 bases between them. The CDR3 DNA follows: TGTGCCAGTAGTAGGGGGGACGGGAATCAGCCCCAGCATTTT. Encoded protein: CASSRGDGNQPQHF.

The V call is TRBV29-1, the J call TRBJ1-1; possible D gene TRBD1, 5 bases. V was pared by 7 bases and J by 4 bases, with 13 bases between. This CDR3 has 12 residues. Germline V lookup: CDR1 SQVTM, CDR2 ANQGSEA. CDR3 amino acids: CSGRWGVTEAFF. For the CDR3, the DNA is TGCAGCGGACGCTGGGGGGTCACTGAAGCTTTCTTT. The full variable domain, with the rest looked up from reference TRBV29-1 and TRBJ1-1, is SAVISQKPSRDICQRGTSLTIQCQVDSQVTMMFWYRQQPGQSLTLIATANQGSEATYESGFVIDKFPISRPNLTFSTLTVSNMSPEDSSIYLCSGRWGVTEAFFGQGTRLTVV.

The V gene is TRBV30, the J gene TRBJ1-6; no reliable D call. CDR3 length: 13 residues. CDR1 is GTSNPN, CDR2 SVGIG, per germline (reference sequence). The V gene lost 2 bases and the J gene lost 9 bases, with 11 bases spanning the gap. This CDR3 reads CAWSLYRPSPLHF. DNA of the CDR3: TGTGCCTGGAGTTTGTACAGACCTTCACCCCTCCACTTT.

V gene TRBV7-9 combines with J gene TRBJ2-5, with 9 bases fitting TRBD1. The CDR3 totals 15 residues. Unmatched junction bases numbered 9, after V lost 5 bases and J lost 5 bases. Germline V gene lookup returns CDR1 SEHNR and CDR2 FQNEAQ (reference sequence). Here the CDR3 DNA reads TGTGCCAGCAGCCCGGGACAGGGAAAGGTGGAGACCCAGTACTTC. Translated: CASSPGQGKVETQYF. Based on the CDR3 plus reference TRBV7-9 and TRBJ2-5, the full variable domain is DTGVSQNPRHKITKRGQNVTFRCDPISEHNRLYWYRQTLGQGPEFLTYFQNEAQLEKSRLLSDRFSAERPKGSFSTLEIQRTEQGDSAMYLCASSPGQGKVETQYFGPGTRLLVL.

V gene TRBV6-5 combines with J gene TRBJ2-7, with D maybe TRBD1 (5 bases). Germline assignment: CDR1 MNHEY and CDR2 SVGAGI. V gave up 6 bases and J gave up 2 bases, with 11 bases separating them. The CDR3 length is 13 residues. For the CDR3, the DNA is TGTGCCAGCAGCCCAGGGCAAACCTACGAGCAGTACTTC. Its protein product is CASSPGQTYEQYF.

This chain connects TRBV19 to TRBJ1-3, with D maybe TRBD1 (5 bases). V was pared by 6 bases and J by 0 bases, with 21 bases between. The CDR3 has 18 amino acids. The germline V gene has CDR1 LNHDA and CDR2 SQIVND (reference sequence). The CDR3 coding sequence is TGTGCCAGTAGCACCACCCCTTCGACAGTCGTCTCTGGAAACACCATATATTTT. The encoded protein is CASSTTPSTVVSGNTIYF.